This TCR beta chain was sequenced for a study of control samples from healthy donors and cancer patients. The germline CDR1 and CDR2 sequences are LGHNA and YNFKEQ. CDR3 size: 13 residues. The ends were cut back, 4 bases at V and 8 bases at J, with 12 bases in the middle. Using immunoSEQ multiplex PCR, the repertoire was profiled, and TCRdb retains in-frame clones only, with some absent. The sample carries 60,000 to 75,000 clones, approximately 83% recorded once. Sequenced: blood. The rearrangement uses TRBV4-2 and TRBJ2-1, with D perhaps TRBD1 (6 bases). The receptor was isolated from a man in his sixties in good health. The CDR3 nucleotides are TGTGCCAGCAGCCGGACACAGGGTCATGAGCAGTTCTTC. Translating gives CASSRTQGHEQFF.